This is a list of T cell receptor beta chains from one sample in a study of cytomegalovirus exposure and HLA in healthy donors. TCRdb's copy holds only in-frame clones and misses some; the assay was immunoSEQ multiplex PCR. This sample has 110,000 to 150,000 clones, with around 93% found just once. Sequenced input: PBMCs. The receptors originated from a man between 18 and 35 years old in good health and CMV-seropositive. CDR3s include the opening cysteine and the closing phenylalanine or tryptophan. The D gene is left open where the match is weak. Rows may omit the clone size; those that give it use once, few, many or a size class.

clone size	D gene	V gene	J gene	CDR3 protein	CDR3 DNA
-	TRBD2	TRBV6-5	TRBJ2-7	CAISDKGGPDEQYF	TGTGCCATCAGTGATAAGGGAGGGCCGGACGAGCAGTACTTC
-	TRBD2	TRBV7-9	TRBJ2-1	CASSLSGRSSYNEQFF	TGTGCCAGCAGCTTAAGCGGGAGATCTTCCTACAATGAGCAGTTCTTC
-	-	TRBV6-5	TRBJ2-1	CASTDRQSSYNEQFF	TGTGCCAGCACCGACCGACAAAGCTCCTACAATGAGCAGTTCTTC
-	TRBD1	TRBV7-9	TRBJ2-7	CASKDRGYEQYF	TGTGCCAGCAAGGACAGGGGATACGAGCAGTACTTC
-	-	TRBV4-1	TRBJ2-1	CASSQLSGTPSYNEQFF	TGCGCCAGCAGCCAACTCTCCGGGACACCTTCCTACAATGAGCAGTTCTTC
-	-	TRBV5-1	TRBJ2-3	CASSVEVGAADTQYF	TGCGCCAGCAGCGTGGAGGTAGGAGCGGCAGATACGCAGTATTTT
-	-	TRBV9	TRBJ1-3	CASSVTGNTIYF	TGTGCCAGCAGCGTAACAGGAAACACCATATATTTT
few	TRBD2	TRBV25-1	TRBJ2-3	CASSVTSGSWDTDTQYF	TGTGCCAGCAGTGTGACTAGCGGGAGTTGGGACACAGATACGCAGTATTTT
few	TRBD2	TRBV2	TRBJ2-7	CASRESGTYEQYF	TGTGCCAGCAGAGAAAGCGGGACCTACGAGCAGTACTTC
-	-	TRBV29-1	TRBJ2-2	CSVGRGDTGELFF	TGCAGCGTTGGGCGGGGTGACACCGGGGAGCTGTTTTTT
-	TRBD2	TRBV27	TRBJ2-1	CASSLLTSGRDNEQFF	TGTGCCAGCAGTTTACTAACTAGCGGGAGAGACAATGAGCAGTTCTTC
few	TRBD2	TRBV28	TRBJ2-6	CASSREGAGANVLTF	TGTGCCAGCAGTCGGGAGGGGGCTGGGGCCAACGTCCTGACTTTC
-	TRBD2	TRBV27	TRBJ2-7	CASSLYGRLLGEQYF	TGTGCCAGCAGTTTATACGGGAGGCTACTGGGCGAGCAGTACTTC
-	-	TRBV28	TRBJ2-3	CASSLRGMTQYF	TGTGCCAGCAGTTTAAGGGGGATGACGCAGTATTTT
-	TRBD1	TRBV5-5	TRBJ1-2	CASSPIGAGGANYGYTF	TGTGCCAGCAGCCCGATTGGGGCAGGGGGAGCTAACTATGGCTACACCTTC
-	-	TRBV15	TRBJ1-1	CATSRGFGGLGTTEAFF	TGTGCCACCAGCAGGGGCTTCGGGGGGCTGGGGACCACTGAAGCTTTCTTT
-	-	TRBV4-1	TRBJ2-5	CASSQDRAGAFSETQYF	TGCGCCAGCAGCCAAGATCGGGCGGGGGCATTTTCAGAGACCCAGTACTTC
-	TRBD2	TRBV6-1	TRBJ2-5	CASSEVNWLAGVGQETQYF	TGTGCCAGCAGTGAAGTGAATTGGCTAGCGGGAGTGGGTCAAGAGACCCAGTACTTC
once	-	TRBV11-1	TRBJ1-1	CASSLKGFMNTEAFF	TGTGCCAGCAGCTTGAAGGGGTTCATGAACACTGAAGCTTTCTTT
-	TRBD2	TRBV6-1	TRBJ2-5	CATYHLAGDETQYF	TGTGCCACTTACCATCTAGCGGGAGATGAGACCCAGTACTTC
-	TRBD1	TRBV5-6	TRBJ2-6	CASTQTGGGSGANVLTF	TGTGCCAGCACCCAGACAGGGGGCGGTTCTGGGGCCAACGTCCTGACTTTC
-	TRBD1	TRBV19	TRBJ1-2	CASSPTGGDYGYTF	TGTGCCAGTAGCCCGACAGGGGGCGACTATGGCTACACCTTC
once	-	TRBV5-1	TRBJ1-4	CASSQGVGNEKLFF	TGCGCCAGCAGCCAGGGCGTGGGGAATGAAAAACTGTTTTTT
-	-	TRBV5-1	TRBJ2-7	CASSLISGAFGYEQYF	TGCGCCAGCAGCTTAATCAGTGGGGCGTTCGGGTACGAGCAGTACTTC
-	-	TRBV11-2	TRBJ2-7	CASSFGGIYEQYF	TGTGCCAGCAGCTTCGGCGGAATCTACGAGCAGTACTTC
-	TRBD1	TRBV27	TRBJ1-2	CASSSRQGAGVYGYTF	TGTGCCAGCAGTTCCCGACAGGGGGCTGGAGTCTATGGCTACACCTTC
-	-	TRBV27	TRBJ1-2	CASSLRGEFYGYTF	TGTGCCAGCAGTTTAAGGGGCGAATTCTATGGCTACACCTTC
-	-	TRBV4-2	TRBJ1-2	CASSQVGDNNYGYTF	TGTGCCAGCAGCCAAGTCGGGGACAATAACTATGGCTACACCTTC
-	-	TRBV6-4	TRBJ1-1	CASSQGAEAFF	TGTGCCAGCAGTCAAGGGGCCGAAGCTTTCTTT
-	TRBD2	TRBV27	TRBJ2-2	CASSLGASGNTGELFF	TGTGCCAGCAGTTTAGGGGCTAGCGGGAACACCGGGGAGCTGTTTTTT
-	TRBD1	TRBV19	TRBJ1-5	CASADRRNQPQHF	TGTGCCAGTGCGGACAGGCGCAATCAGCCCCAGCATTTT
-	TRBD1	TRBV5-1	TRBJ2-7	CASSLPGQGYYEQYF	TGCGCCAGCAGCTTACCGGGACAGGGGTACTACGAGCAGTACTTC
-	TRBD2	TRBV28	TRBJ2-3	CASRGGLGRSTDTQYF	TGTGCCAGCAGAGGGGGACTAGGGCGTAGCACAGATACGCAGTATTTT
-	TRBD1	TRBV7-2	TRBJ1-2	CASSLDRGLGYGYTF	TGTGCCAGCAGCTTAGACAGGGGGCTTGGCTATGGCTACACCTTC
-	-	TRBV7-9	TRBJ2-5	CASCSAAGEETQYF	TGTGCCAGCTGTTCAGCGGCAGGGGAAGAGACCCAGTACTTC